This TCR beta chain derives from a study of identical twins. Findings and limits, study-wide: Out-of-frame beta chain sequences displayed weaker excess sharing between twins. Insertions were reduced in abundant cord blood beta clonotypes but not in memory repertoires.

This clonotype was found a few times. Its specificity is unknown. This CDR3 comprises 16 residues. Healthy Caucasians were all of the donors. Template switching (which added a universal primer site) was used, and cDNA carried unique molecular identifiers. Each CDR3 protein is one row after TCRdb ran MiXCR on the 5' RACE reads. The table has roughly 250,000 distinct CDR3 sequences, roughly an eighth seen once. Sequencing was performed on memory (CD45RO+) T cells sorted from blood. The source of this sequence is a young woman in good health. The chain couples TRBV21-1 to TRBJ2-2; the D call in the table, TRBD2, was not verified against the DNA. TRBV21-1 is labeled a pseudogene. The CDR3 DNA reads as TGTGCCAGCAGCCGTGTGAGGACTAGCGGGACCGGGGAGCTGTTTTTT. Translated, it gives CASSRVRTSGTGELFF.